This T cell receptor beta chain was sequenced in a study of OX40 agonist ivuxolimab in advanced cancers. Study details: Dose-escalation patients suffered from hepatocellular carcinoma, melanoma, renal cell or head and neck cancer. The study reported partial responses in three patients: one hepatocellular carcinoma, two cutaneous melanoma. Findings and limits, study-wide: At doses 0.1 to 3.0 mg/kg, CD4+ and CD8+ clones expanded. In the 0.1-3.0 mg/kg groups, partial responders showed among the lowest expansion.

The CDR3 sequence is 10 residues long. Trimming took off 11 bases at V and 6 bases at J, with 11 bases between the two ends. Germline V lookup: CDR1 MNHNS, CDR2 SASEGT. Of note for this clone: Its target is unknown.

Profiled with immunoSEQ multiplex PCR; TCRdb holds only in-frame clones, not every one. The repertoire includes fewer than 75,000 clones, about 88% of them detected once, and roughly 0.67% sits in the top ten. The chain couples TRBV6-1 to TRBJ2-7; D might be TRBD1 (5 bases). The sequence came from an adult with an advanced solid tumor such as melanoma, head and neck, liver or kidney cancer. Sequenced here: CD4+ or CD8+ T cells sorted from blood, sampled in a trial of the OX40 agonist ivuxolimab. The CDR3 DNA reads TGTGCCTGTGGGGCGGCCGAGCAGTACTTC. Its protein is CACGAAEQYF.